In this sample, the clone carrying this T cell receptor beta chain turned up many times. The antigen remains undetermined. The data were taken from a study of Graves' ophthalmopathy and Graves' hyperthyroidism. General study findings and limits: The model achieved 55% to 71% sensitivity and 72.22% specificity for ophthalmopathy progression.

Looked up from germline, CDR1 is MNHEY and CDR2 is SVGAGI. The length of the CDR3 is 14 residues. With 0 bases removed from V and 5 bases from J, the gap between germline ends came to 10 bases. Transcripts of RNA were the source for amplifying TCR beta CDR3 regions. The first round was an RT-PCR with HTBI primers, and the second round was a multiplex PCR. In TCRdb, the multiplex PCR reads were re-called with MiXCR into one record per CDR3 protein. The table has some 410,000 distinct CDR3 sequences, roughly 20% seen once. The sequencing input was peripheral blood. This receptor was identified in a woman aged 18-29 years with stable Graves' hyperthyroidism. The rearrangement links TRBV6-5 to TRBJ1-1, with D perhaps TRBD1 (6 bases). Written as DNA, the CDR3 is TGTGCCAGCAGTTACTCGGGGGGGCCAACTGAAGCTTTCTTT. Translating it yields CASSYSGGPTEAFF.